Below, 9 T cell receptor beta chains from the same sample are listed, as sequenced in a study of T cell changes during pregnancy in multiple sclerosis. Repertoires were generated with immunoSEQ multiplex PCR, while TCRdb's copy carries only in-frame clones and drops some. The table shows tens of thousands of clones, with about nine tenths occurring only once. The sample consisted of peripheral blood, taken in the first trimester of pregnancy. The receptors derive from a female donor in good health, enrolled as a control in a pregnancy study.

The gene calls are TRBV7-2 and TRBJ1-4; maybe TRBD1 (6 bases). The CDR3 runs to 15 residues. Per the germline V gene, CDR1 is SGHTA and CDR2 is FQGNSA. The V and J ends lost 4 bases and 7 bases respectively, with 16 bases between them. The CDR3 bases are TGTGCCAGCAGCTCCCCCGGGGGAGGGGGTGAAAAACTGTTTTTT. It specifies CASSSPGGGGEKLFF.

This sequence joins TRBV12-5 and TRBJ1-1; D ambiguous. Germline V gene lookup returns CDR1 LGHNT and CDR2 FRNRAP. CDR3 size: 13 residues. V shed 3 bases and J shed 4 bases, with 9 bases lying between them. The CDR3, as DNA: TGTGCTAGTGGTTTAGGAGTTTCCACTGAAGCTTTCTTT. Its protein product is CASGLGVSTEAFF.

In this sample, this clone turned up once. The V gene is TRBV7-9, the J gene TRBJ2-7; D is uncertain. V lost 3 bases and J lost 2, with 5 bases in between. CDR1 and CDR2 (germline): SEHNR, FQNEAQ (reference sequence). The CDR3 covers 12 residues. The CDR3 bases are TGTGCCAGCAGCTTTGTAACCTACGAGCAGTACTTC. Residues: CASSFVTYEQYF.

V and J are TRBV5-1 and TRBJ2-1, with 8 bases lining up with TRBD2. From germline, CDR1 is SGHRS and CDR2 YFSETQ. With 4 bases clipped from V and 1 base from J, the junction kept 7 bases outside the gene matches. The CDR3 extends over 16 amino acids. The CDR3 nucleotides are TGCGCCAGCAGCCCTCTTGCGGGAGGATCCTACAATGAGCAGTTCTTC. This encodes CASSPLAGGSYNEQFF. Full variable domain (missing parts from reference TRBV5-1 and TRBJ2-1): KAGVTQTPRYLIKTRGQQVTLSCSPISGHRSVSWYQQTPGQGLQFLFEYFSETQRNKGNFPGRFSGRQFSNSRSEMNVSTLELGDSALYLCASSPLAGGSYNEQFFGPGTRLTVL.

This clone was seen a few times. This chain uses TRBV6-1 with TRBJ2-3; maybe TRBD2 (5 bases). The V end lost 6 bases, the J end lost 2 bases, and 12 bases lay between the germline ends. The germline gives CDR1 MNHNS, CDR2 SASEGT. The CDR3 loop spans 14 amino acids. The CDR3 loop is CASRDLRDTDTQYF. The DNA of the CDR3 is TGTGCCAGCAGAGACCTTCGGGACACAGATACGCAGTATTTT.

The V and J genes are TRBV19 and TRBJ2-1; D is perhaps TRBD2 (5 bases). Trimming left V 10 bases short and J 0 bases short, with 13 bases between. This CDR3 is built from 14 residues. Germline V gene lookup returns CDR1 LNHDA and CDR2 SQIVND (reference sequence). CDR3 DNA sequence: TGTGCCACTGCCGAGGGTCGCTCCTACAATGAGCAGTTCTTC. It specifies CATAEGRSYNEQFF. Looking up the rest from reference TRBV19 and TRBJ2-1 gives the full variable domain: DGGITQSPKYLFRKEGQNVTLSCEQNLNHDAMYWYRQDPGQGLRLIYYSQIVNDFQKGDIAEGYSVSREKKESFPLTVTSAQKNPTAFYLCATAEGRSYNEQFFGPGTRLTVL.

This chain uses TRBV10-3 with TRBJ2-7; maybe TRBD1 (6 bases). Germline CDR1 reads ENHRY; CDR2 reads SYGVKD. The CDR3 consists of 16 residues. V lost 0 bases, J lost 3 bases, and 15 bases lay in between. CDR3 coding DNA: TGTGCCATCAGTGAGTCGAAGGGGGAGTCTAACTACGAGCAGTACTTC. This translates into CAISESKGESNYEQYF.

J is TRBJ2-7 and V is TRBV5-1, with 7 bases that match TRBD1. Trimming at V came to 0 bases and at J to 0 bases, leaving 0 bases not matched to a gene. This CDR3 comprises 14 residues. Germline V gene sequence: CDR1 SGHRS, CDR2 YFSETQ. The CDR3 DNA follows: TGCGCCAGCAGCTTGGGGGACAGCTCCTACGAGCAGTACTTC. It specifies CASSLGDSSYEQYF.

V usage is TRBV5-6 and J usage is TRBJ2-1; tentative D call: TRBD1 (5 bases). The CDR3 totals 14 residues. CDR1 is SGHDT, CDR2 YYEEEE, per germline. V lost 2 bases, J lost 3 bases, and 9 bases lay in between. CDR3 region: CASSLLDSYNEQFF. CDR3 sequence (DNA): TGTGCCAGCAGCTTATTAGACAGCTACAATGAGCAGTTCTTC. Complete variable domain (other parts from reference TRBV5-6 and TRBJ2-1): DAGVTQSPTHLIKTRGQQVTLRCSPKSGHDTVSWYQQALGQGPQFIFQYYEEEERQRGNFPDRFSGHQFPNYSSELNVNALLLGDSALYLCASSLLDSYNEQFFGPGTRLTVL.